This T cell receptor beta chain was observed in a study of T-cell memory formation after mild COVID-19. The germline CDR1 and CDR2 sequences are SGHRS and YFSETQ. V was shortened by 5 bases and J by 4 bases, with 9 bases between the two germline ends. This CDR3 is 13 amino acids long. TCRdb re-analysed the 5' RACE reads in MiXCR, keeping a single row per CDR3 protein. The top ten clones hold 2% to 2.5% of a sample with about 180,000 distinct CDR3 sequences, more than 15% of them seen once. This sequence joins TRBV5-1 and TRBJ2-2; D is uncertain. The receptor comes from an adult woman who had mild COVID-19 (a few samples of this study predate the infection). Cell type and time point are not known. The sequenced sample was PBMCs or a T cell subset sorted from them (not recorded which). For the CDR3, the DNA is TGCGCCAGCAGGAGTGATAGCACCGGGGAGCTGTTTTTT. Translation gives CASRSDSTGELFF. The variable domain in full, with the rest retrieved from reference TRBV5-1 and TRBJ2-2, is KAGVTQTPRYLIKTRGQQVTLSCSPISGHRSVSWYQQTPGQGLQFLFEYFSETQRNKGNFPGRFSGRQFSNSRSEMNVSTLELGDSALYLCASRSDSTGELFFGEGSRLTVL.